This T cell receptor beta chain was obtained from a study of T cells in Graves' hyperthyroidism and ophthalmopathy. For the study at large: Blood from the periphery was taken at initial diagnosis, before any treatment.

TCR beta CDR3 regions were amplified from RNA. HTBI primers were employed in a first-round RT-PCR of the TCR CDR3. Using its own MiXCR run on the multiplex PCR reads, TCRdb lists one record per CDR3 protein. This table holds 660,000 or so distinct CDR3 sequences, roughly 20% found once. V lost 4 bases to trimming and J lost 6 bases; unmatched junction nucleotides: 14. The CDR3 covers 18 residues. Germline-derived CDR1 and CDR2 are SGHRS and YFSETQ. This clonotype was detected ten times or more. This TCR was recovered from a man aged 25 to 45 with Graves' ophthalmopathy. The sequencing sample was made of blood. The V call is TRBV5-1, the J call TRBJ2-1, with 12 nucleotides matching TRBD2. Written as DNA, the CDR3 is TGCGCCAGCAGCAAAATGAAAAGCTCGACTAGCGGGGGCAATGAGCAGTTCTTC. Translated: CASSKMKSSTSGGNEQFF. Variable domain in full (rest from reference TRBV5-1 and TRBJ2-1): KAGVTQTPRYLIKTRGQQVTLSCSPISGHRSVSWYQQTPGQGLQFLFEYFSETQRNKGNFPGRFSGRQFSNSRSEMNVSTLELGDSALYLCASSKMKSSTSGGNEQFFGPGTRLTVL.